This TCR beta chain was profiled in a study of sequential checkpoint blockade in melanoma. Study-level information: TCRβ was sequenced from DNA of under 100 pretreatment tumors.

Trimming left V 5 bases short and J 2 bases short, with 10 bases between. The CDR3 has 14 residues. CDR1 is LNHDA, CDR2 SQIVND, per germline (reference sequence). Measured with immunoSEQ multiplex PCR; TCRdb has only the in-frame clones, and not every one. Of 4,000 or so clones in the sample, under 20% are singletons; the top ten hold about a fifth. Treatment here: randomized to nivolumab then ipilimumab (arm A) or the reverse (arm B). The genes are TRBV19 and TRBJ1-5, with D perhaps matching TRBD1 (5 bases). The sample consisted of tumor tissue (inferred from file names), taken from a patient given nivolumab and ipilimumab in sequence. The receptor was isolated from a human patient with melanoma. Some clones in this sample may be carry-over from other donors' samples. In DNA, the CDR3 is TGTGCCAGTAGTCCAGGGTTGGGCAATCAGCCCCAGCATTTT. Protein: CASSPGLGNQPQHF.